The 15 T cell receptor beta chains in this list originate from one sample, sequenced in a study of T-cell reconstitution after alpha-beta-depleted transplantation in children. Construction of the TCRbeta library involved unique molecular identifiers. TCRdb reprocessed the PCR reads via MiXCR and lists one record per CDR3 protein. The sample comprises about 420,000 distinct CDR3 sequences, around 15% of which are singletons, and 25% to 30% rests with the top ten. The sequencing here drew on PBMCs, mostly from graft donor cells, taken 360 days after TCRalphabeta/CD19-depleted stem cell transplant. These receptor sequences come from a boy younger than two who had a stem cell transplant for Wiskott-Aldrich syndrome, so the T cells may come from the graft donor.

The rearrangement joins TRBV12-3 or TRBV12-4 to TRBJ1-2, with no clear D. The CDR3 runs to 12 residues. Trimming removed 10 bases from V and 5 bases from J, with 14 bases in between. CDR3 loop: CATTLRAYGYTF. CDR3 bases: TGTGCCACCACGTTGAGGGCATATGGCTACACCTTC.

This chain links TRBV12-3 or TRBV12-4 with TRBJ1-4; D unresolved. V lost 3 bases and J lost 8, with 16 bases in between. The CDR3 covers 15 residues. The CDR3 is CASSLAQWGREKLFF. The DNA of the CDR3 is TGTGCCAGCAGTTTGGCACAATGGGGTCGGGAAAAACTGTTTTTT.

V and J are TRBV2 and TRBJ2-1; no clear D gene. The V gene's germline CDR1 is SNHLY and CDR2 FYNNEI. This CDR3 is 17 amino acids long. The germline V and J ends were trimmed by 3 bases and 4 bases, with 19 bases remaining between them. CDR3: CASSDHSYWVIYNEQFF. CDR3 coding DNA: TGTGCCAGCAGTGACCATTCGTATTGGGTTATTTACAATGAGCAGTTCTTC.

The CDR3 DNA reads TGTGCCGCCGCCCAGTCGTCAGATACGCAGTATTTT. Its translation is CAAAQSSDTQYF. The chain couples TRBV10-3 to TRBJ2-3; D not resolved. The CDR3 runs 12 residues. V lost 11 bases and J lost 4, with 13 bases in between. The V gene's germline CDR1 is ENHRY and CDR2 SYGVKD.

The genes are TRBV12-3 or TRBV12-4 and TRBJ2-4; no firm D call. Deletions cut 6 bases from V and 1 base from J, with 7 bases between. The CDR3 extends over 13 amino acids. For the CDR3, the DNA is TGTGCCAGCAGAATCATGGCCAAAAACATTCAGTACTTC. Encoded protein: CASRIMAKNIQYF.

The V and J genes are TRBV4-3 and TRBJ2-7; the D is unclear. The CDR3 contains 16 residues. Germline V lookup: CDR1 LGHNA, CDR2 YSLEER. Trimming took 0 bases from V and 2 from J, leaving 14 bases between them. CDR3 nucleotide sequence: TGCGCCAGCAGCCAAGATAGGGTGCGGCTTCCCTACGAGCAGTACTTC. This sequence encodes CASSQDRVRLPYEQYF.

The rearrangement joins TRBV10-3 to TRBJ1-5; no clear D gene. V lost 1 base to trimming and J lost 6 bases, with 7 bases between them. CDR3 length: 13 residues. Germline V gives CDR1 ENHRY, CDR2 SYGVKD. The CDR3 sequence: CAISEWGSQPQHF. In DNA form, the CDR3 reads TGTGCCATCAGTGAGTGGGGTAGTCAGCCCCAGCATTTT.

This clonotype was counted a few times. This chain's CDR3 is CASSLGQVNEKLFF. For the CDR3, the DNA is TGCGCCAGCAGCTTGGGACAGGTTAATGAAAAACTGTTTTTT. V is TRBV5-1 and J is TRBJ1-4, with D maybe TRBD1 (6 bases). Per germline, CDR1 SGHRS and CDR2 YFSETQ. The CDR3 is made up of 14 amino acids. The V gene lost 0 bases and the J gene lost 4 bases, with 7 bases spanning the gap.

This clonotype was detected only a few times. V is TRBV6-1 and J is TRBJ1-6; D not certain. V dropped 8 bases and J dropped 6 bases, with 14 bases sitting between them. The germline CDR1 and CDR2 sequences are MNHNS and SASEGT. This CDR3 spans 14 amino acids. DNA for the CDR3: TGTGCCAGCGGCAGTCTTTTACCTAATTCACCCCTCCACTTT. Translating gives CASGSLLPNSPLHF.

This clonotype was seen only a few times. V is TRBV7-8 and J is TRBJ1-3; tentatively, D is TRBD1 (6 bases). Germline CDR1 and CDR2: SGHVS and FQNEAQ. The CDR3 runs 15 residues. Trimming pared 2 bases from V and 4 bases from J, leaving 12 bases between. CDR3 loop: CASSLQGSRGNTIYF. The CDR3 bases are TGTGCCAGCAGCTTACAGGGGAGTCGGGGAAACACCATATATTTT.

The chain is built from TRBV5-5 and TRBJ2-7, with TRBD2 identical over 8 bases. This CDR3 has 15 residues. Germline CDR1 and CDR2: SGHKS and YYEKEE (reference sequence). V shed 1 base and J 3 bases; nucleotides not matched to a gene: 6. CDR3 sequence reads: CASSLLRGGNYEQYF. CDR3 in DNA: TGTGCCAGCAGCTTGCTTCGGGGGGGAAACTACGAGCAGTACTTC. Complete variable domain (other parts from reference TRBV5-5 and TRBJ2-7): DAGVTQSPTHLIKTRGQQVTLRCSPISGHKSVSWYQQVLGQGPQFIFQYYEKEERGRGNFPDRFSARQFPNYSSELNVNALLLGDSALYLCASSLLRGGNYEQYFGPGTRLTVT.

CDR3 nucleotides: TGCAGTGCTAGGGGGTATGGCTCTGGGGCCAACGTCCTGACTTTC. Its translation is CSARGYGSGANVLTF. This chain uses TRBV20-1 with TRBJ2-6; no clear D. In germline, CDR1 is DFQATT, CDR2 SNEGSKA (reference sequence). The length of the CDR3 is 15 residues. Between the trimmed V and J ends, which lost 3 bases and 0 bases, there was a span of 9 bases.

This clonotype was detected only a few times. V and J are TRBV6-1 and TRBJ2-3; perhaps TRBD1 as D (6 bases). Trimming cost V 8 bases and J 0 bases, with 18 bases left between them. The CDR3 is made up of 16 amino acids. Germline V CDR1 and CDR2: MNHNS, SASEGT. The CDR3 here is CASGKTGQFSTDTQYF. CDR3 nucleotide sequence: TGTGCCAGCGGAAAAACTGGACAGTTCAGCACAGATACGCAGTATTTT.

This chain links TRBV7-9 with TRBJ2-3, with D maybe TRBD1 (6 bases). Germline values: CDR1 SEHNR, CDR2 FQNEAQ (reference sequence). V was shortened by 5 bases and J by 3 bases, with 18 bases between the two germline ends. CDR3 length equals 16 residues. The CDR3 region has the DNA TGTGCCAGCAGCCCTTTCAGGGGTTTGGGGACAGATACGCAGTATTTT. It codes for CASSPFRGLGTDTQYF.

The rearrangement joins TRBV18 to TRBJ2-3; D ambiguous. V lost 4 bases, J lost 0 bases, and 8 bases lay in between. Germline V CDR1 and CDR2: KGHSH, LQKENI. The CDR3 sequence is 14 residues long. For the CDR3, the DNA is TGTGCCAGCTCACGGGCGGTCAGCACAGATACGCAGTATTTT. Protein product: CASSRAVSTDTQYF.